There are many counts of the clone carrying this TCR beta chain. The target antigen is unknown. The data were obtained in a study of regulatory T cells in long-lasting Graves disease. Study-level points and caveats: Researchers reported studying only peripheral blood, not thyroid tissue. TRBV28 was favored in persistent disease, as were TRBJ1-2 and TRBJ2-5.

The CDR3 is 16 amino acids. The V gene's germline CDR1 is LGHDT and CDR2 YNNKEL (reference sequence). With 4 bases clipped from V and 7 bases from J, the junction kept 13 bases outside the gene matches. HTBI primers from iRepertoire and Arm-PCR of CDR3 regions yielded the TCR beta libraries. TCRdb processed the multiplex PCR reads anew with MiXCR; each CDR3 protein has one entry. This table holds about 610,000 distinct CDR3 sequences, roughly 16% found once. Time point denoted: newly diagnosed GD, antithyroid drugs for less than 3 months. Preparation of the TCR library used RNA extracted from PBMCs. These records were also assigned to another study, of T cells in Graves' hyperthyroidism and ophthalmopathy. As reported in that work: Uncontrolled infection, other autoimmune disease, pregnancy or lactation disqualified patients from enrolment. An initial round of RT-PCR targeting the TCR CDR3 relied on the HTBI primer set.

The rearrangement joins TRBV3-1 to TRBJ2-1, with TRBD2 matching 7 bases. The sequence came from a man aged 18 to 35 with Graves disease. Sequencing was performed on peripheral blood mononuclear cells (PBMCs), taken at new diagnosis, from a patient treated with antithyroid drugs. CDR3 bases: TGTGCCAGCAGCCCCCTATGGGCGGGAGTGGGGAATGAGCAGTTCTTC. Protein sequence: CASSPLWAGVGNEQFF.